These 30 T cell receptor beta chains originate from one sample sequenced in a study of cytomegalovirus exposure and HLA in healthy donors (dated by TCRdb to about 2017). Library creation used the immunoSEQ multiplex PCR assay. For the multiplex PCR, a mixture combining 60 forward primers for TCR Vbeta segments and 13 reverse primers for TCR Jbeta segments was used. TCRdb obtained this table from immuneACCESS and retained in-frame rearrangements with V and J assigned. These tables miss some clones; where compared with another copy, unresolved V genes account for less than half of the shortfall, and the remainder is unexplained. The sample yields about 89,000 clones; approximately 77% were counted once. The ten largest clones add up to around 3.4% of the sample. Sequencing was done on a sample of PBMCs. Every receptor here comes from a man aged 25 to 45 in good health and CMV-seronegative.

The V and J genes are TRBV7-9 and TRBJ2-3; 7 nucleotides align to TRBD1. This CDR3 spans 14 amino acids. Germline trimming cut 4 bases from V and 3 bases from J; bases unmatched to any gene: 4. CDR1 is SEHNR, CDR2 FQNEAQ, per germline (reference sequence). CDR3 sequence: CASSSARGTDTQYF. Here the CDR3 DNA reads TGTGCCAGCAGCTCGGCCAGGGGGACAGATACGCAGTATTTT. The whole variable domain, remainder taken from reference TRBV7-9 and TRBJ2-3, is DTGVSQNPRHKITKRGQNVTFRCDPISEHNRLYWYRQTLGQGPEFLTYFQNEAQLEKSRLLSDRFSAERPKGSFSTLEIQRTEQGDSAMYLCASSSARGTDTQYFGPGTRLTVL.

The chain carries TRBV7-9 and TRBJ2-3; tentatively, D is TRBD2 (5 bases). The germline CDR1 and CDR2 sequences are SEHNR and FQNEAQ (reference sequence). With 3 bases removed from V and 3 bases from J, the gap between germline ends came to 13 bases. The CDR3 runs 15 residues. This chain's CDR3 is CASSFSSWETDTQYF. In nucleotides, the CDR3 is TGTGCCAGCAGCTTCTCCTCATGGGAGACAGATACGCAGTATTTT.

The CDR3 sequence: CAWSKTSGNYNEQFF. CDR3 nucleotides: TGTGCCTGGAGTAAGACTAGCGGGAACTACAATGAGCAGTTCTTC. This chain uses TRBV30 with TRBJ2-1; 11 positions agree with TRBD2. Germline CDR1 reads GTSNPN; CDR2 reads SVGIG (reference sequence). The CDR3 sequence is 15 residues long. With V trimmed by 2 bases and J by 3 bases, 3 bases remained unmatched.

In DNA, the CDR3 is TGTGCCAGCAGTATGGCGGGACAGTGGGGCAATGAGCAGTTCTTC. As protein: CASSMAGQWGNEQFF. The chain recombines TRBV2 with TRBJ2-1, with D maybe TRBD1 (7 bases). The CDR3 spans 15 residues. V was cut by 5 bases and J by 6 bases, with 17 bases left in between. Looked up from germline, CDR1 is SNHLY and CDR2 is FYNNEI. The full variable domain, completed using reference TRBV2 and TRBJ2-1, is EPEVTQTPSHQVTQMGQEVILRCVPISNHLYFYWYRQILGQKVEFLVSFYNNEISEKSEIFDDQFSVERPDGSNFTLKIRSTKLEDSAMYFCASSMAGQWGNEQFFGPGTRLTVL.

CDR3 amino acids: CAISTYNEQFF. The CDR3 DNA is TGTGCCATCTCGACTTACAATGAGCAGTTCTTC. V and J are TRBV10-3 and TRBJ2-1; D ambiguous. The germline gives CDR1 ENHRY, CDR2 SYGVKD. V was pared by 8 bases and J by 4 bases, with 6 bases between. The CDR3 runs 11 residues.

The chain employs TRBV5-1 and TRBJ2-1; 10 positions match TRBD2. V was pared by 4 bases and J by 8 bases, with 12 bases of the junction left unmatched. This CDR3 contains 16 residues. From germline, CDR1 is SGHRS and CDR2 YFSETQ. CDR3 protein: CASSVVLAGVVHEQFF. As DNA, the CDR3 is TGCGCCAGCAGCGTGGTGCTAGCGGGAGTGGTCCATGAGCAGTTCTTC.

The V gene is TRBV19, the J gene TRBJ2-3; 9 nucleotides line up with TRBD2. V lost 7 bases and J lost 4; bases outside the gene matches: 12. The CDR3 is 16 residues long. CDR1 and CDR2 (germline): LNHDA, SQIVND (reference sequence). The CDR3 bases are TGTGCCAGTACCGCCACTGCGGGAGGGCCCTCAGATACGCAGTATTTT. Its protein product is CASTATAGGPSDTQYF.

The V call is TRBV4-2, the J call TRBJ1-3, with a weak D call TRBD1 (5 bases). The CDR3 has 15 residues. The germline V and J ends were trimmed by 0 bases and 0 bases, with 6 bases remaining between them. Germline V gene sequence: CDR1 LGHNA, CDR2 YNFKEQ. CDR3 sequence (DNA): TGTGCCAGCAGCCAAGAGGACACCTCTGGAAACACCATATATTTT. Protein: CASSQEDTSGNTIYF.

The table lists this clone with a few counts. The chain employs TRBV19 and TRBJ2-1; 8 nucleotides line up with TRBD2. The J segment lost 6 bases and the V segment lost 0 bases, leaving 7 bases of the junction unmatched. The CDR3 length is 16 residues. Germline lookup yields CDR1 LNHDA and CDR2 SQIVND (reference sequence). DNA for the CDR3: TGTGCCAGTAGTATAGAGGCGGCTAGCGGGCGCAATGAGCAGTTCTTC. Its translation: CASSIEAASGRNEQFF.

The sample holds one count of this clone. The genes are TRBV5-1 and TRBJ2-3; D not resolved. V lost 1 base and J lost 2, with 8 bases in between. Germline V gives CDR1 SGHRS, CDR2 YFSETQ. The CDR3 covers 14 residues. The CDR3 spells CASSLSLPTDTQYF. Written as DNA, the CDR3 is TGCGCCAGCAGCTTGAGCCTTCCCACAGATACGCAGTATTTT.

This chain connects TRBV7-9 to TRBJ2-1, with 10 bases that match TRBD2. The V segment lost 3 bases and the J segment 5 bases; nucleotides outside the gene matches: 7. CDR1 SEHNR and CDR2 FQNEAQ come from the germline V gene (reference sequence). The CDR3 contains 16 residues. The CDR3 loop is CASSFRTSGANNEQFF. The CDR3 region has the DNA TGTGCCAGCAGCTTCCGGACTAGCGGCGCGAACAATGAGCAGTTCTTC.

The V call is TRBV25-1, the J call TRBJ2-5; D may be TRBD2 (6 bases). CDR1 and CDR2 (germline): MGHDK, SYGVNS. This CDR3 spans 14 amino acids. V shed 0 bases and J shed 4 bases, with 9 bases lying between them. This chain's CDR3 is CASSEYRRGETQYF. For the CDR3, the DNA is TGTGCCAGCAGTGAATATAGGCGGGGAGAGACCCAGTACTTC.

The rearrangement joins TRBV6-1 to TRBJ1-4; D possibly corresponds to TRBD1 (5 bases). Germline CDR1 MNHNS, CDR2 SASEGT. V lost 0 bases, J lost 1 base, and 9 bases lay in between. The CDR3 has 16 amino acids. CDR3 nucleotides: TGTGCCAGCAGTGAAGCACTGGGGGGAACTAATGAAAAACTGTTTTTT. Encoded protein: CASSEALGGTNEKLFF.

V usage is TRBV18 and J usage is TRBJ1-2, with D possibly being TRBD1 (5 bases). V lost 5 bases, J lost 5 bases, and 15 bases lay in between. CDR3 size: 14 residues. Germline CDR1 and CDR2: KGHSH and LQKENI. CDR3 protein: CASSTTPGWYGYTF. CDR3 DNA sequence: TGTGCCAGCTCAACCACTCCAGGGTGGTATGGCTACACCTTC.

The V call is TRBV25-1, the J call TRBJ1-1, with D tentatively TRBD1 (6 bases). V lost 4 bases and J lost 3, with 15 bases in between. CDR1 and CDR2 from the germline V gene are MGHDK and SYGVNS. This CDR3 has 15 amino acids. This chain's CDR3 is CASSVGGGHYTEAFF. As DNA, the CDR3 is TGTGCCAGCAGTGTAGGCGGGGGACACTACACTGAAGCTTTCTTT.

This chain joins TRBV28 and TRBJ2-7; 7 bases map to TRBD1. Trimming at V came to 6 bases and at J to 12 bases, leaving 5 bases not matched to a gene. This CDR3 has 10 amino acids. Looked up from germline, CDR1 is MDHEN and CDR2 is SYDVKM. CDR3 bases: TGTGCCAGCAGCGACAGGGAAACGTACTTC. Its protein is CASSDRETYF.

This chain links TRBV7-9 with TRBJ1-4; 7 bases agree with TRBD1. This CDR3 region has 16 residues. V shed 5 bases and J 5 bases; nucleotides not matched to a gene: 11. From germline, CDR1 is SEHNR and CDR2 FQNEAQ (reference sequence). Written as DNA, the CDR3 is TGTGCCAGCAGCCGACAGGGAATTGGAATAAATGAAAAACTGTTTTTT. Protein sequence: CASSRQGIGINEKLFF.

This chain connects TRBV13 to TRBJ2-1; perhaps TRBD1 as D (5 bases). V was trimmed by 1 base and J by 9 bases, leaving 13 bases between them. The germline V gene encodes CDR1 PRHDT and CDR2 FYEKMQ (reference sequence). The CDR3 extends over 14 amino acids. The CDR3 sequence is CASSLAQGIGEQFF. The CDR3 nucleotides are TGTGCCAGCAGCTTAGCCCAGGGTATTGGTGAGCAGTTCTTC.

In its sample, this clone was seen once. The chain carries TRBV7-2 and TRBJ2-1, with 10 positions matching TRBD2. The germline gives CDR1 SGHTA, CDR2 FQGNSA. The CDR3 runs to 16 residues. V shed 8 bases, J shed 4 bases, and the junction held 11 bases outside the gene matches. CDR3: CASRPSGGRPYNEQFF. The DNA of the CDR3 is TGTGCCAGCCGCCCTAGCGGGGGCCGCCCTTACAATGAGCAGTTCTTC. Full variable domain (remainder filled in from reference TRBV7-2 and TRBJ2-1): GAGVSQSPSNKVTEKGKDVELRCDPISGHTALYWYRQSLGQGLEFLIYFQGNSAPDKSGLPSDRFSAERTGGSVSTLTIQRTQQEDSAVYLCASRPSGGRPYNEQFFGPGTRLTVL.

This clone was picked up a small number of times. V gene TRBV21-1 combines with J gene TRBJ1-5; the table calls TRBD1, which could not be checked here. TRBV21-1 is a pseudogene segment. The CDR3 sequence is 14 residues long. CDR3 sequence: CASSLGPGNQPQHF. The CDR3 bases are TGTGCCAGCAGCCTTGGGCCTGGCAATCAGCCCCAGCATTTT.

The chain employs TRBV5-1 and TRBJ2-7, with 9 positions matching TRBD1. The CDR3 is 12 amino acids. V gave up 7 bases and J gave up 2 bases; unmatched junction bases: 1. Germline V lookup: CDR1 SGHRS, CDR2 YFSETQ. The CDR3 DNA is TGCGCCAGCGGGGACAGGGCCTACGAGCAGTACTTC. It translates to CASGDRAYEQYF.

The chain links TRBV28 to TRBJ2-5; 7 bases are a match to TRBD2. The J call may be faulty, since TRBJ2-7 better matches the DNA end. Germline values: CDR1 MDHEN, CDR2 SYDVKM. This CDR3 contains 15 residues. The chain's CDR3 is CASSLTSGAAYEQYF. The CDR3, as DNA: TGTGCCAGCAGTTTGACCAGCGGGGCTGCCTACGAGCAGTACTTC.

This chain links TRBV30 with TRBJ2-7; TRBD2 matches 7 bases. Germline V gene sequence: CDR1 GTSNPN, CDR2 SVGIG (reference sequence). The CDR3 totals 14 residues. Unmatched junction bases numbered 8, after V lost 4 bases and J lost 2 bases. Here the CDR3 DNA reads TGTGCCTGGACCCCAACGGGAGGCCCCTACGAGCAGTACTTC. Its translation: CAWTPTGGPYEQYF.

The chain has TRBV15 and TRBJ1-1; maybe TRBD1 (5 bases). CDR1 LNHNV and CDR2 YYDKDF come from the germline V gene (reference sequence). This CDR3 contains 13 residues. V lost 2 bases, J lost 1 base, and 5 bases lay in between. In DNA form, the CDR3 reads TGTGCCACCAGCAGACAGGGGAACACTGAAGCTTTCTTT. Its protein is CATSRQGNTEAFF.

This chain links TRBV7-9 with TRBJ1-4, with 9 bases that match TRBD1. Losses at the gene ends were 4 bases for V and 8 bases for J; bases not matched to a gene: 5. The length of the CDR3 is 14 residues. Germline-derived CDR1 and CDR2 are SEHNR and FQNEAQ (reference sequence). This CDR3 reads CASSSTGGREKLFF. The CDR3 DNA reads TGTGCCAGCAGCTCCACAGGGGGCAGGGAAAAACTGTTTTTT. The full variable domain, in which reference TRBV7-9 and TRBJ1-4 provide the parts outside the CDR3, is DTGVSQNPRHKITKRGQNVTFRCDPISEHNRLYWYRQTLGQGPEFLTYFQNEAQLEKSRLLSDRFSAERPKGSFSTLEIQRTEQGDSAMYLCASSSTGGREKLFFGSGTQLSVL.

The gene calls are TRBV29-1 and TRBJ2-1; 7 bases match TRBD1. From germline, CDR1 is SQVTM and CDR2 ANQGSEA. The CDR3 is 15 residues long. V gave up 0 bases and J gave up 7 bases; unmatched junction bases: 9. CDR3 sequence (DNA): TGCAGCGTTGAAGATCTGGCCACAGGGGTGAATGAGCAGTTCTTC. Translation: CSVEDLATGVNEQFF.

The CDR3 nucleotides read TGTGCCAGTAGTAAAGGGGGCCCCTACTCTCTTCAGCCCCAGCATTTT. Translation: CASSKGGPYSLQPQHF. The chain joins TRBV19 to TRBJ1-5, with 7 positions matching TRBD1. From germline, CDR1 is LNHDA and CDR2 SQIVND (reference sequence). The CDR3 consists of 16 residues. The V gene end was trimmed by 4 bases and the J gene end by 6 bases; junction bases not matched to a gene: 12.

This chain connects TRBV5-4 to TRBJ1-5; the D gene is possibly TRBD1 (5 bases). This CDR3 contains 15 residues. Trimming took 4 bases from V and 1 from J, leaving 12 bases between them. The V gene's germline CDR1 is SGHNT and CDR2 YYREEE (reference sequence). The CDR3 DNA reads as TGTGCCAGCAGCCGTGGGGGGGGGAGCAATCAGCCCCAGCATTTT. It is translated as CASSRGGGSNQPQHF.

The chain carries TRBV7-9 and TRBJ2-2, with 7 bases lining up with TRBD1. J lost 7 bases, V lost 4 bases, and 12 bases had no gene match. Per the germline V gene, CDR1 is SEHNR and CDR2 is FQNEAQ (reference sequence). The CDR3 is 16 amino acids. The CDR3 nucleotides are TGTGCCAGCAGCTCAGGAGAGACAGGGATGGTCGGGGAGCTGTTTTTT. It translates to CASSSGETGMVGELFF. Looking up the rest from reference TRBV7-9 and TRBJ2-2 gives the full variable domain: DTGVSQNPRHKITKRGQNVTFRCDPISEHNRLYWYRQTLGQGPEFLTYFQNEAQLEKSRLLSDRFSAERPKGSFSTLEIQRTEQGDSAMYLCASSSGETGMVGELFFGEGSRLTVL.

The V gene is TRBV4-1, the J gene TRBJ2-1; D remains ambiguous. V lost 4 bases and J 3 bases, leaving 7 bases between the germline ends. This CDR3 has 13 residues. Germline lookup yields CDR1 MGHRA and CDR2 YSYEKL. As DNA, the CDR3 is TGCGCCAGCAGCCTCGCCAGCTACAATGAGCAGTTCTTC. Translation: CASSLASYNEQFF.